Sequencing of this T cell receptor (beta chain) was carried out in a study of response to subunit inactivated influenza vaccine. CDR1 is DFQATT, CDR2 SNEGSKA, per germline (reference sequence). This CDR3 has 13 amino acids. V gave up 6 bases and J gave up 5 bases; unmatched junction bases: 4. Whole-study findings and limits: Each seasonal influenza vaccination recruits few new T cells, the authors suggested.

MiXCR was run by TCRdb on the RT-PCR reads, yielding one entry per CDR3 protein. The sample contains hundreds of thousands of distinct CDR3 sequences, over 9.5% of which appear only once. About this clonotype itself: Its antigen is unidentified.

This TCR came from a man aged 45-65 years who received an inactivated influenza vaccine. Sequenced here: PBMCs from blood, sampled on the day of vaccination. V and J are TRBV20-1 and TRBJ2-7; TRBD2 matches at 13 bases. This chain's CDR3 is CSARTSGSDEQYF. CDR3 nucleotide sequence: TGCAGTGCCCGGACTAGCGGGAGCGACGAGCAGTACTTC.